The T cell receptor (beta chain) under discussion was sequenced for a study of blood T cell repertoires in COVID-19 (TCRdb year 2020). For context, the study as a whole: The collaborator samples originated in the United States, Italy and Spain and spanned the acute and convalescent phases of COVID-19. The material from the prospective study consisted of cDNA or gDNA derived from T cells, B-cell-depleted T cells, or PBMCs. A de-identified subject ID, COVID-19 status, age in years and sex were almost always included in the sample metadata. The repertoires were made available in a free public database intended to serve as a resource for research on the immune response to SARS-CoV-2. The samples were drawn from the first 160 participants of the ongoing ImmuneRACE study and from 950 to 1,500 subjects provided by 6 global collaborators. The dataset comprised deeply sampled blood TCRbeta repertoires from subjects exposed to, actively infected with, or recovered from COVID-19. Where available, HLA class I and class II types were taken from metadata supplied by the sample provider and were not determined by assay-based typing.

Collaborating institutions collected whole blood in K2EDTA tubes following their own protocols. For TCRbeta analysis, collaborator samples were shipped as frozen whole blood, as isolated PBMCs, or as DNA extracted from either sample type. In regard to this clone: Which antigen it targets is not known. It has no much larger one-base neighbor in the sample; base qualities were not kept.

The immunoSEQ Assay, a bias-controlled multiplex PCR, was used to amplify TCRbeta CDR3 regions from genomic DNA. The study's own analysis went as follows. Within the assay, amplification of reference gene primers was used to estimate how many nucleated cells each sample contained. Sequence reads were collapsed and filtered to measure the absolute abundance of every unique TCRbeta CDR3 rearrangement. For each sample, productive Simpson clonality was calculated as the square root of Simpson's diversity index across productive rearrangements. Drawn from immuneACCESS, this table holds only the in-frame rearrangements with V and J called that TCRdb kept. Clones are partly lost; checked studies trace under half to an unresolved V gene and leave the rest unexplained. V and J calls and clone size are those listed in that table; D and trimming were worked out from the DNA. The sample has about 210,000 clones on record, roughly 80% of them singletons. In total, the top ten clones hold under 3% of the sample.

Paper-wide results and their limitations: How much clinical and demographic metadata was included differed by source and by participant, and the metadata was provided uncurated.

Sequences SQVTM (CDR1) and ANQGSEA (CDR2) are obtained from the germline V gene. Including cysteine and phenylalanine, the CDR3 has 13 amino acids. The entry retains the CDR3 DNA only, 39 bases that are in frame from base 1. V gives up 1 base and J gives up 1 base, and the segment between their germline ends measures 7 bases. Sequencing used peripheral blood. Recombination connected TRBV29-1 to TRBJ1-1; a confident D gene designation cannot be given. This sequence originates from a woman aged 40 to 50 with active or convalescent COVID-19. The bases read TGCAGCGTTGAAGTCAGAAAGAACACTGAAGCTTTCTTT. Its translation is CSVEVRKNTEAFF.